The 5 T cell receptor beta chains listed next were all sequenced from one sample in a study of T cells in Graves' hyperthyroidism and ophthalmopathy. It was RNA transcripts that yielded the amplified TCR beta CDR3 regions. During a first-round RT-PCR of the TCR CDR3, the HTBI primer set was used. In TCRdb, the multiplex PCR reads were re-called with MiXCR into one record per CDR3 protein. The table includes about 760,000 distinct CDR3 sequences, approximately 36% detected once. The specimen was blood. Source of these receptors: a woman aged 40-49 years with Graves' hyperthyroidism.

The chain employs TRBV20-1 and TRBJ1-1, with D possibly TRBD1 on 6 matching bases. Germline values: CDR1 DFQATT, CDR2 SNEGSKA (reference sequence). V was clipped by 3 bases and J by 5 bases, with 10 bases between them. This CDR3 is 12 amino acids long. Here the CDR3 reads CSASVRGTEAFF. The CDR3 nucleotides are TGCAGTGCTAGTGTCAGGGGTACTGAAGCTTTCTTT.

With regard to this clonotype: This likely comes from a read error, as the CDR3 has no conserved phenylalanine or tryptophan at its end. V usage is TRBV6-5 and J usage is TRBJ1-2; the match to TRBD1 covers 12 bases. The V gene end was trimmed by 4 bases and the J gene end by 6 bases; junction bases not matched to a gene: 9. The CDR3 loop spans 16 amino acids. CDR1 MNHEY and CDR2 SVGAGI come from the germline V gene. CDR3 protein: CASSSPGTGGADGYTL. The CDR3 DNA reads TGTGCCAGCAGTTCCCCGGGGACAGGGGGCGCGGATGGCTACACCCTC.

The chain is built from TRBV29-1 and TRBJ1-2; D is possibly TRBD1 (5 bases). CDR1 and CDR2 (germline): SQVTM, ANQGSEA. V was shortened by 4 bases and J by 0 bases, with 21 bases between the two germline ends. The CDR3 sequence is 17 residues long. This CDR3 reads CSVVMGPHFLPNYGYTF. The CDR3 DNA sequence: TGCAGCGTTGTAATGGGGCCACACTTCTTACCTAACTATGGCTACACCTTC.

This clonotype showed up many times. Here the CDR3 reads CASRGGNEQYF. In DNA form, the CDR3 reads TGTGCCAGCCGGGGCGGGAACGAGCAGTACTTC. This sequence joins TRBV6-2 or TRBV6-3 and TRBJ2-7, with D possibly being TRBD2 (6 bases). V was shortened by 8 bases and J by 5 bases, with 10 bases between the two germline ends. The CDR3 sequence is 11 residues long. The germline V gene encodes CDR1 MNHEY and CDR2 SVGEGT.

V usage is TRBV14 and J usage is TRBJ2-7; D gene ambiguous. The CDR3 is made up of 14 amino acids. The germline V gene has CDR1 SGHDN and CDR2 FVKESK. The V end was cut by 1 base, the J end by 1 base, with 8 bases between. CDR3 in amino acids: CASSQGSWSYEQYF. CDR3 DNA sequence: TGTGCCAGCAGCCAAGGCTCCTGGTCCTACGAGCAGTACTTC.